A single sample gave rise to the 16 T cell receptor beta chains below, sequenced in a study of cytotoxic CD8 clonotypes in ibrutinib-treated CLL. Repertoires were generated with immunoSEQ multiplex PCR, while TCRdb's copy carries only in-frame clones and drops some. The profile shows 130,000 or so clones, 60% to 85% of them singletons. This sample comprised PBMCs, obtained after 12 months of ibrutinib treatment. These receptors originate from a human donor with chronic lymphocytic leukemia.

V gene TRBV28 combines with J gene TRBJ1-1; the D is unclear. Germline V gene sequence: CDR1 MDHEN, CDR2 SYDVKM. V was shortened by 4 bases and J by 11 bases, with 17 bases between the two germline ends. The CDR3 is 13 residues long. CDR3 region: CASSSFIVGWAFF. CDR3 DNA sequence: TGTGCCAGCAGTTCCTTCATTGTGGGATGGGCTTTCTTT. The variable domain in full, completed from reference TRBV28 and TRBJ1-1, reads DVKVTQSSRYLVKRTGEKVFLECVQDMDHENMFWYRQDPGLGLRLIYFSYDVKMKEKGDIPEGYSVSREKKERFSLILESASTNQTSMYLCASSSFIVGWAFFGQGTRLTVV.

The chain uses TRBV6-6 and TRBJ1-5; D may be TRBD1 (5 bases). The ends were cut back, 4 bases at V and 4 bases at J, with 17 bases in the middle. Germline assignment: CDR1 MNHNY and CDR2 SVGAGI (reference sequence). The CDR3 covers 16 residues. The CDR3 sequence: CASSLNPQGYNQPQHF. Here the CDR3 DNA reads TGTGCCAGCAGTTTAAACCCGCAGGGATATAATCAGCCCCAGCATTTT.

CDR3 nucleotides: TGTGCCAGCAGCTTAATGGGACAGGGCCTCTACGAGCAGTACTTC. Translating gives CASSLMGQGLYEQYF. V and J are TRBV7-2 and TRBJ2-7, with 9 bases lining up with TRBD1. The CDR3 extends over 15 amino acids. CDR1 is SGHTA and CDR2 is FQGNSA in the germline V gene. V was pared by 2 bases and J by 3 bases, with 5 bases of the junction left unmatched. The full variable domain, with the rest looked up from reference TRBV7-2 and TRBJ2-7, is GAGVSQSPSNKVTEKGKDVELRCDPISGHTALYWYRQSLGQGLEFLIYFQGNSAPDKSGLPSDRFSAERTGGSVSTLTIQRTQQEDSAVYLCASSLMGQGLYEQYFGPGTRLTVT.

The V gene is TRBV11-2, the J gene TRBJ2-7; D remains unclear. Germline lookup yields CDR1 SGHAT and CDR2 FQNNGV. This CDR3 has 11 residues. The V end lost 4 bases, the J end lost 4 bases, and 5 bases lay between the germline ends. This CDR3 is CASSYGYEQYF. Here the CDR3 DNA reads TGTGCCAGCAGCTATGGGTACGAGCAGTACTTC.

The chain carries TRBV25-1 and TRBJ2-2; D not resolved. This CDR3 is built from 13 residues. Germline V lookup: CDR1 MGHDK, CDR2 SYGVNS. V was clipped by 6 bases and J by 4 bases, with 9 bases between them. CDR3 sequence: CASSTQSTGELFF. CDR3 in DNA: TGTGCCAGCAGCACACAGAGCACCGGGGAGCTGTTTTTT.

The CDR3 DNA is TGTGCCAGCAGCTTAAGGCTCAGAGGGTCACCCCTCCACTTT. Protein product: CASSLRLRGSPLHF. The gene calls are TRBV7-2 and TRBJ1-6; D remains unclear. The length of the CDR3 is 14 residues. Germline V gene sequence: CDR1 SGHTA, CDR2 FQGNSA. Trimming shortened V by 2 bases and J by 10 bases, and 12 bases separated the two germline ends.

CDR3 sequence reads: CASSQVTPATNEKLFF. CDR3 nucleotides: TGTGCCAGCAGCCAAGTGACCCCTGCAACTAATGAAAAACTGTTTTTT. The V gene is TRBV4-2, the J gene TRBJ1-4; D gene ambiguous. The CDR3 covers 16 residues. CDR1 and CDR2 (germline): LGHNA, YNFKEQ. Trimming pared 1 base from V and 0 bases from J, leaving 9 bases between.

This clone was recorded a few times. V and J are TRBV14 and TRBJ1-2; D is unclear. Between the trimmed V and J ends, which lost 1 base and 5 bases, there was a span of 8 bases. Per germline, CDR1 SGHDN and CDR2 FVKESK. There are 13 residues in the CDR3. The CDR3 coding sequence is TGTGCCAGCAGCCAAGTCCTTCTTTATGGCTACACCTTC. Translated, it gives CASSQVLLYGYTF.

The chain combines TRBV5-1 with TRBJ2-7; D gene uncertain. CDR1 is SGHRS and CDR2 is YFSETQ in the germline V gene. V was pared by 0 bases and J by 3 bases, with 7 bases between. The CDR3 length is 13 residues. The DNA for the CDR3 is TGCGCCAGCAGCTTGGAGGCCAGCTACGAGCAGTACTTC. Its translation: CASSLEASYEQYF.

The chain employs TRBV5-1 and TRBJ2-7; 7 bases are shared with TRBD1. CDR3 length equals 14 residues. Germline V gene lookup returns CDR1 SGHRS and CDR2 YFSETQ. With 5 bases clipped from V and 7 bases from J, the junction kept 12 bases outside the gene matches. The CDR3 here is CASSWDRLRWEQYF. Here the CDR3 DNA reads TGCGCCAGCAGTTGGGACAGACTGCGGTGGGAGCAGTACTTC.

The chain is built from TRBV25-1 and TRBJ2-3, with 11 bases lining up with TRBD1. The CDR3 has 13 residues. Germline CDR1 MGHDK, CDR2 SYGVNS. Trimming cost V 8 bases and J 4 bases; bases outside gene matches: 2. Written as DNA, the CDR3 is TGTGCCAGCCGGGACAGGGGGTCAGATACGCAGTATTTT. This gives the protein CASRDRGSDTQYF.

This clone was recorded once. This chain connects TRBV28 to TRBJ2-3; TRBD1 is a possible D gene (5 bases). This CDR3 has 11 amino acids. The germline CDR1 and CDR2 sequences are MDHEN and SYDVKM. The V gene lost 8 bases and the J gene lost 5 bases, with 8 bases spanning the gap. The CDR3 DNA reads as TGTGCCAGCCAAGGGGAAGATACGCAGTATTTT. It yields the protein CASQGEDTQYF.

This chain links TRBV5-1 with TRBJ2-2; D assignment may be TRBD1 or TRBD2 (5 bases each). Per germline, CDR1 SGHRS and CDR2 YFSETQ. The CDR3 is 16 residues long. V lost 4 bases, J lost 2 bases, and 15 bases lay in between. CDR3 loop: CASSMWGPGNTGELFF. DNA for the CDR3: TGCGCCAGCAGCATGTGGGGACCAGGTAACACCGGGGAGCTGTTTTTT.

The chain has TRBV7-9 and TRBJ2-2, with TRBD2 identical over 11 bases. The CDR3 length is 15 residues. Trimming took 5 bases from V and 5 from J; bases not matched to a gene: 4. Germline V gene data show CDR1 as SEHNR and CDR2 as FQNEAQ (reference sequence). In DNA, the CDR3 is TGTGCCAGCAGCGCGTTAGCGGGAGGGACCGGGGAGCTGTTTTTT. This codes for CASSALAGGTGELFF.

The count of this clone is one. The rearrangement links TRBV6-5 to TRBJ2-3; a weak D match, TRBD2 (5 bases). V was cut by 7 bases and J by 1 base, with 12 bases left in between. The CDR3 extends over 14 amino acids. Germline values: CDR1 MNHEY, CDR2 SVGAGI. The CDR3 sequence: CASKGRTGTDTQYF. CDR3 nucleotide sequence: TGTGCCAGCAAAGGAAGGACTGGCACAGATACGCAGTATTTT.

The chain has TRBV18 and TRBJ2-5, with TRBD1 matching over 7 bases. This CDR3 comprises 14 residues. CDR1 and CDR2 (germline): KGHSH, LQKENI. The trim removed 5 bases at V and 1 base at J, leaving 4 bases unmatched. The DNA for the CDR3 is TGTGCCAGCTCAATGGGACAGACCCAAGAGACCCAGTACTTC. The encoded protein is CASSMGQTQETQYF.